The rows below give T cell receptor beta chains drawn from one sample of a study of CD8 T cells in Susac syndrome. One entry per CDR3 protein results from TCRdb running MiXCR on the immunoSEQ multiplex PCR reads. This repertoire shows under 300,000 distinct CDR3 sequences, 90% to 97% found once; its top ten account for 0.08% to 0.11%. The sample comprised CD4+ T cells from PBMCs. The receptor set was obtained from a human donor with Susac syndrome. Each CDR3 is given with its conserved first and last residue. D genes are given only for firm matches. The size field is filled for only some rows; it gives once, few, many or a size class.

V,J,size,D,CDR3,DNA
TRBV28,TRBJ1-5,-,-,CASTLVQGVARPQHF,TGTGCCAGCACCCTAGTGCAGGGTGTCGCTCGGCCCCAGCATTTT
TRBV12-3/TRBV12-4,TRBJ1-1,-,-,CASSFSNRVAAAEAFF,TGTGCCAGCAGTTTTTCAAACAGGGTCGCGGCCGCTGAAGCTTTCTTT
TRBV2,TRBJ2-2,-,TRBD2,CAILAGASGRARETGELFF,TGTGCCATCCTGGCGGGGGCTAGCGGGAGGGCCAGAGAAACCGGGGAGCTGTTTTTT
TRBV6-6,TRBJ2-5,-,TRBD1,CASSGQGGGTQYF,TGTGCCAGTTCGGGACAGGGAGGCGGGACCCAGTACTTC
TRBV29-1,TRBJ2-7,-,TRBD2,CSVGGAVAGGYEQYF,TGCAGCGTGGGGGGGGCGGTAGCGGGAGGGTACGAGCAGTACTTC
TRBV6-1,TRBJ2-7,-,-,CASSLGGGGMTGEQYF,TGTGCCAGCAGTCTGGGGGGAGGCGGGATGACGGGAGAGCAGTACTTC
TRBV3-1,TRBJ2-5,-,TRBD2,CASRPLAGAETQYF,TGTGCCAGCAGACCACTAGCGGGAGCGGAGACCCAGTACTTC
TRBV12-5,TRBJ1-1,-,TRBD1,CASVGSGGGGAFF,TGTGCTAGTGTGGGGTCAGGGGGCGGTGGAGCTTTCTTT
TRBV19,TRBJ2-4,-,TRBD1,CASGQGIAKNIQYF,TGTGCCAGTGGACAGGGTATCGCCAAAAACATTCAGTACTTC
TRBV5-1,TRBJ2-1,-,-,CASSLFPNNEQFF,TGCGCCAGCAGCTTGTTCCCCAACAATGAGCAGTTCTTC
TRBV6-5,TRBJ2-7,-,-,CASSYSQGFEQYF,TGTGCCAGCAGTTACAGTCAGGGCTTCGAGCAGTACTTC
TRBV7-9,TRBJ1-2,-,-,CASSSGLPYGYTF,TGTGCCAGCAGCTCGGGACTCCCCTATGGCTACACCTTC
TRBV29-1,TRBJ2-7,-,TRBD1,CSVSGTETYEQYF,TGCAGCGTTTCTGGGACAGAAACCTACGAGCAGTACTTC
TRBV30,TRBJ1-1,-,-,CAWSYEGEAFF,TGTGCCTGGAGTTATGAGGGTGAAGCTTTCTTT
TRBV20-1,TRBJ2-3,-,TRBD2,CSEGLAGVSTQYF,TGCAGCGAGGGACTAGCGGGAGTGAGTACGCAGTATTTT
TRBV30,TRBJ2-3,-,TRBD2,CAWNNVRVLAGGPNPDTQYF,TGTGCCTGGAACAATGTACGAGTTCTAGCGGGAGGACCTAATCCAGATACGCAGTATTTT
TRBV6-1,TRBJ1-1,-,-,CASTVRREAFF,TGTGCCAGCACTGTGAGACGTGAAGCTTTCTTT
TRBV23-1,TRBJ2-7,-,-,CASSQPCVPNGEQYF,TGCGCCAGCAGTCAACCGTGCGTGCCCAACGGGGAGCAGTACTTC
TRBV20-1,TRBJ1-1,-,-,CSATSRTSRHTEAFF,TGCAGTGCGACTAGTCGGACCTCGAGACACACTGAAGCTTTCTTT
TRBV24-1,TRBJ2-1,-,TRBD2,CATSDRRSGIGEQFF,TGTGCCACCAGTGACCGCCGGAGCGGGATAGGGGAGCAGTTCTTC
TRBV7-9,TRBJ1-5,once,-,CASSLDGRAPGQPQHF,TGTGCCAGCAGCTTAGATGGCAGGGCCCCGGGTCAGCCCCAGCATTTT
TRBV14,TRBJ2-1,-,TRBD1,CASSQRTGSYNEQFF,TGTGCCAGCAGCCAGAGGACAGGGTCTTACAATGAGCAGTTCTTC
TRBV30,TRBJ1-2,-,-,CAWKQTGFGYTF,TGTGCCTGGAAACAGACGGGGTTTGGCTACACCTTC
TRBV18,TRBJ2-5,-,-,CASSPSIEETQYF,TGTGCCAGCTCACCATCGATAGAAGAGACCCAGTACTTC
TRBV27,TRBJ2-7,once,TRBD2,CASSFFVSGRIYEQYF,TGTGCCAGCAGTTTTTTTGTTAGCGGGAGGATCTACGAGCAGTACTTC
TRBV4-1,TRBJ2-7,once,TRBD1,CASSQEQGYEQYF,TGCGCCAGCAGCCAGGAACAGGGGTACGAGCAGTACTTC
TRBV11-2,TRBJ2-7,-,-,CASSLDIGAGDEQYF,TGTGCCAGCAGCTTAGATATTGGAGCGGGTGACGAGCAGTACTTC
TRBV30,TRBJ1-5,-,-,CAWSVGRSNQPQHF,TGTGCCTGGAGTGTTGGTCGGAGCAATCAGCCCCAGCATTTT
TRBV14,TRBJ1-2,-,TRBD1,CASSQVDRQGGYTF,TGTGCCAGCAGCCAAGTGGACAGGCAAGGAGGCTACACCTTC
TRBV18,TRBJ2-5,-,-,CASLNAGQETQYF,TGTGCCAGTCTCAACGCCGGTCAAGAGACCCAGTACTTC
TRBV5-1,TRBJ2-7,-,TRBD1,CASSYRADRVSSEQYF,TGCGCCAGCAGCTATCGAGCAGACAGGGTGTCGTCCGAGCAGTACTTC
TRBV20-1,TRBJ1-1,-,TRBD1,CSARSTGGTEAFF,TGCAGTGCTAGATCGACAGGGGGCACTGAAGCTTTCTTT
TRBV9,TRBJ1-3,-,-,CASSPRSSGNTIYF,TGTGCCAGCAGCCCCCGAAGCTCTGGAAACACCATATATTTT
TRBV6-5,TRBJ2-1,once,TRBD2,CASRLAGSYEQFF,TGTGCCAGCAGGTTAGCGGGGAGCTATGAGCAGTTCTTC
TRBV14,TRBJ1-2,-,-,CASSQRPTGFQGYTF,TGTGCCAGCAGCCAACGCCCTACAGGGTTTCAAGGCTACACCTTC
TRBV19,TRBJ2-5,-,-,CASLSPEWTQYF,TGTGCCAGTCTCTCTCCTGAGTGGACCCAGTACTTC
TRBV12-3/TRBV12-4,TRBJ2-2,-,-,CASVGARDTGELFF,TGTGCCAGCGTAGGGGCTCGTGACACCGGGGAGCTGTTTTTT
TRBV4-2,TRBJ2-1,-,-,CASSQDVSSGDQFF,TGTGCCAGCAGCCAAGATGTGTCGTCGGGAGACCAGTTCTTC
TRBV21-1,TRBJ1-1,-,-,CASSKGGERAEAFF,TGTGCCAGCAGCAAGGGAGGGGAGAGGGCTGAAGCTTTCTTT
TRBV7-9,TRBJ2-5,-,-,CASSFASENLYF,TGTGCCAGCAGCTTCGCCTCGGAAAATTTGTACTTC
TRBV29-1,TRBJ2-1,-,TRBD2,CSVPGLAGLGSYNEQFF,TGCAGCGTTCCGGGACTAGCGGGTCTGGGCTCCTACAATGAGCAGTTCTTC